This T cell receptor beta chain was captured in a study of T cell responses to AZD1222 COVID-19 vaccine. Study conclusions and caveats: Clonal diversity may have been underestimated, and the donors were mostly white British, with more females than males.

Turning to this clone: Its specificity is unknown.

The method was immunoSEQ multiplex PCR; TCRdb's version includes in-frame clones alone and lacks a portion of them. This table holds about 130,000 clones, approximately 85% found once. V lost 4 bases and J 2 bases, leaving 11 bases between the germline ends. The CDR3 length is 14 residues. Looked up from germline, CDR1 is ENHRY and CDR2 is SYGVKD. The specimen comprised peripheral blood, sampled 28 days after the second AZD1222 dose. The sequence came from an adult who received the AZD1222 COVID-19 vaccine. The chain couples TRBV10-3 to TRBJ1-1; D is ambiguous. The CDR3 nucleotides read TGTGCCATCAGTGTCGGAGGGCCTAACACTGAAGCTTTCTTT. Translating gives CAISVGGPNTEAFF.